The 23 T cell receptor beta chains below all came from one sample that was sequenced in a study of tumor-infiltrating lymphocytes in primary liver carcinoma. The study co-extracted DNA and RNA from 20-30 mg of unsorted bulk tissue. With 500 ng total RNA as template and a constant-region primer, TCR beta cDNA was made. Three nested multiplex PCR rounds, a slightly modified ARM-PCR method, built the TCR beta libraries. The first two PCR rounds used TRBV1-TRBV30 primers with a Cbeta primer, roughly 10 cycles each. From the multiplex PCR reads, TCRdb called clonotypes with MiXCR, one entry per CDR3 protein. The repertoire includes about 120,000 distinct CDR3 sequences, less than 80% of them detected once, and approximately 9.9% sits in the top ten. The sample was liver tumor tissue from sampling region 1. Subset noted: tumor region T1, superior pole. Every receptor here comes from a woman aged 55 to 70 with primary liver carcinoma and hepatitis B virus infection.

This clonotype was detected only once. This CDR3 is missing its conserved last phenylalanine or tryptophan, likely due to a read error. V and J are TRBV5-1 and TRBJ1-1; tentatively, D is TRBD1 (6 bases). CDR3 length equals 13 residues. Germline CDR1 and CDR2: SGHRS and YFSETQ. The V gene lost 10 bases and the J gene lost 0 bases, with 13 bases spanning the gap. This chain's CDR3 is CASRGPLNTEAFL. The CDR3 region has the DNA TGCGCCTCCAGGGGACCCTTGAACACTGAAGCTTTCCTT.

Points on this clonotype: A single base separates this from a much larger clone, so it may be a read error. This sequence joins TRBV12-3 or TRBV12-4 and TRBJ1-1; perhaps TRBD1 as D (5 bases). The CDR3 consists of 12 residues. The CDR3 DNA sequence: TGTACCAGCAGTCGAGGGACTTTCGAAGCTTTCTTT. It is translated as CTSSRGTFEAFF.

The sample holds many counts of this clonotype. V is TRBV5-4 and J is TRBJ2-3; 7 bases fit TRBD1. Germline loops: CDR1 SGHNT, CDR2 YYREEE (reference sequence). The CDR3 length is 14 residues. V gave up 4 bases and J gave up 3 bases; unmatched junction bases: 5. The CDR3 DNA sequence: TGTGCCAGCAGCGAGGACAGGAGAACAGATACGCAGTATTTT. Translated: CASSEDRRTDTQYF.

Worth noting for this clonotype: One junction end does not reproduce the germline sequence, and a read error may be involved. The rearrangement links TRBV10-3 to TRBJ2-4; D not certain. Germline V gives CDR1 ENHRY, CDR2 SYGVKD. This CDR3 has 16 amino acids. CDR3 nucleotides: TGTACCATCATTGCGGTGGAACCCAAGGTCAAAAACATTCAGTACTTC. Translating it yields CTIIAVEPKVKNIQYF.

This clonotype was picked up a small number of times. The chain joins TRBV5-5 to TRBJ2-5, with D tentatively TRBD1 (5 bases). The V and J ends lost 4 bases and 2 bases respectively, with 12 bases between them. This CDR3 comprises 14 residues. Germline CDR1 SGHKS, CDR2 YYEKEE (reference sequence). The CDR3 coding sequence is TGTGCCAGCAGCCCGCGACAGATACAAGAGACCCAGTACTTC. This codes for CASSPRQIQETQYF.

A word on this clonotype: A much larger clonotype is one base distant, so this may be a read error. V and J are TRBV29-1 and TRBJ2-2, with a weak D call TRBD2 (6 bases). V was shortened by 4 bases and J by 4 bases, with 10 bases between the two germline ends. Per germline, CDR1 SQVTM and CDR2 ANQGSEA. The CDR3 runs 13 residues. The CDR3 is CSVVGDSTGELFF. The CDR3, as DNA: TGCAGCGTTGTGGGGGACTCCACCGGGGAGCTGTTTTTT.

This clonotype was found once. Likely a read error: the CDR3 ends without its conserved phenylalanine or tryptophan. CDR3: CASSLVDSKNTEAFL. The CDR3, as DNA: TGTGCCAGCAGTTTAGTTGACAGTAAAAACACTGAAGCTTTCTTA. The chain carries TRBV28 and TRBJ1-1, with D tentatively TRBD1 (5 bases). Trimming pared 2 bases from V and 2 bases from J, leaving 12 bases between. Germline CDR1 is MDHEN and CDR2 is SYDVKM. The CDR3 contains 15 residues.

Remarks on this clonotype: Since no conserved phenylalanine or tryptophan closes the CDR3, a read error is the likely cause. The J gene is TRBJ2-1, the V gene TRBV29-1; the match to TRBD2 covers 12 bases. CDR1 and CDR2 (germline): SQVTM, ANQGSEA. The CDR3 extends over 15 amino acids. CDR3 loop: CGVEVRTSGINEQFL. CDR3 DNA: TGCGGCGTTGAAGTCCGGACTAGCGGGATTAATGAGCAGTTCCTC.

This chain joins TRBV9 and TRBJ2-1, with no clear D. Trimming cost V 3 bases and J 7 bases, with 17 bases left between them. The CDR3 extends over 15 amino acids. Germline V gene data show CDR1 as SGDLS and CDR2 as YYNGEE. The CDR3 DNA sequence: TGTGCCAGCAGCGCCCCCCCAAGTGTGTGGAATGAGCAGTTCTTC. Protein: CASSAPPSVWNEQFF.

The CDR3 here is CVSSQDFTGGIQYF. CDR3 in DNA: TGTGTCAGTAGCCAAGATTTTACAGGGGGCATTCAGTACTTC. The chain couples TRBV4-2 to TRBJ2-4; TRBD1 matches at 8 bases. CDR3 length equals 14 residues. Germline-derived CDR1 and CDR2 are LGHNA and YNFKEQ.

The V and J genes are TRBV7-8 and TRBJ2-6; D remains ambiguous. The CDR3 runs to 18 residues. Trimming stripped 4 bases from V and 1 base from J, with 17 bases between. The germline CDR1 and CDR2 sequences are SGHVS and FQNEAQ. CDR3 residues: CASSWVGFYFSGANVLTF. For the CDR3, the DNA is TGTGCCAGCAGCTGGGTAGGGTTCTACTTTTCTGGGGCCAACGTCCTGACTTTC.

About this clonotype itself: This may be a read error: a much more frequent sequence differs by one nucleotide. The genes are TRBV6-1 and TRBJ1-1; D not resolved. CDR1 is MNHNS and CDR2 is SASEGT in the germline V gene. The CDR3 covers 13 residues. CDR3 sequence reads: CASNFQENTEALF. The CDR3 DNA follows: TGTGCCAGCAATTTTCAGGAAAACACTGAAGCTCTCTTT.

This clonotype was counted many times. The gene calls are TRBV6-6 and TRBJ1-4; TRBD1 agrees at 11 bases. Trimming took 5 bases from V and 4 from J; bases not matched to a gene: 3. CDR1 is MNHNY, CDR2 SVGAGI, per germline (reference sequence). This CDR3 is built from 15 residues. The CDR3: CASSGQGASNEKLFF. The DNA for the CDR3 is TGTGCCAGCAGTGGACAGGGGGCTAGTAATGAAAAACTGTTTTTT.

This clonotype was seen at least ten times. This sequence joins TRBV6-1 and TRBJ2-2; the D is unclear. The CDR3 spans 14 residues. Trimming removed 6 bases from V and 1 base from J, with 9 bases in between. Looked up from germline, CDR1 is MNHNS and CDR2 is SASEGT. CDR3 amino acids: CASRKELNTGELFF. DNA of the CDR3: TGTGCCAGCAGGAAGGAGCTGAACACCGGGGAGCTGTTTTTT.

Ten or more counts support this clonotype. The rearrangement joins TRBV13 to TRBJ1-3, with D perhaps matching TRBD1 (6 bases). The CDR3 totals 14 residues. Germline CDR1 reads PRHDT; CDR2 reads FYEKMQ (reference sequence). V was clipped by 4 bases and J by 3 bases, with 10 bases between them. The CDR3 loop reads CASSSRGFGNTIYF. The CDR3 DNA reads as TGTGCCAGCAGCTCCAGGGGTTTTGGAAACACCATATATTTT.

This clonotype was found many times. This sequence joins TRBV29-1 and TRBJ1-1, with TRBD1 matching 8 bases. The CDR3 sequence is 12 residues long. The ends lost 6 bases at V and 3 bases at J; junction bases unmatched: 3. Per the germline V gene, CDR1 is SQVTM and CDR2 is ANQGSEA. Written as DNA, the CDR3 is TGCAGCGTACGACAGGGGTACACTGAAGCTTTCTTT. Residues: CSVRQGYTEAFF.

This clonotype was picked up one time. A read error is likely, as this CDR3 ends without the conserved phenylalanine or tryptophan. This chain uses TRBV11-1 with TRBJ2-5, with unresolved D. The CDR3 consists of 15 residues. CDR1 is SGHAT, CDR2 FQDESV, per germline (reference sequence). Here the CDR3 DNA reads TGTGCCTGCAGCTCCCAGACTTGGGGCCAAGAGACCCAGTACCTC. Protein product: CACSSQTWGQETQYL.

This clonotype was picked up many times. This chain joins TRBV6-5 and TRBJ1-2; D is perhaps TRBD1 (6 bases). The V gene's germline CDR1 is MNHEY and CDR2 SVGAGI. V shed 2 bases and J shed 4 bases, with 8 bases lying between them. The CDR3 extends over 13 amino acids. This CDR3 reads CASSYQGPYGYTF. The CDR3 bases are TGTGCCAGCAGTTACCAGGGGCCCTATGGCTACACCTTC.

On this clonotype: This could be a read error, since a much larger clone is one nucleotide away. The CDR3, as DNA: TGTGCCAGCAGCTTGGACCTTTGGGGAGGATGCAATCAGCCCCAGCATTTT. Translated: CASSLDLWGGCNQPQHF. The J gene is TRBJ1-5, the V gene TRBV5-5; D uncertain. V lost 0 bases and J 2 bases, leaving 15 bases between the germline ends. This CDR3 is built from 17 residues. Germline V lookup: CDR1 SGHKS, CDR2 YYEKEE (reference sequence).

This clonotype was counted a few times. Likely a read error: the CDR3 ends without its conserved phenylalanine or tryptophan. No DNA is shown, since the ends of the CDR3 on it are uncertain; the CDR3 is the one TCRdb lists. The chain links TRBV11-2 to TRBJ2-7; the table calls TRBD2, which could not be checked here. Germline-derived CDR1 and CDR2 are SGHAT and FQNNGV. The CDR3 contains 9 residues when both ends are counted. This CDR3 is CASSRRLAG.

This clonotype was seen many times. The chain combines TRBV5-4 with TRBJ2-3; D not certain. Trimming stripped 6 bases from V and 3 bases from J, with 11 bases between. CDR3 length: 13 amino acids. Per the germline V gene, CDR1 is SGHNT and CDR2 is YYREEE (reference sequence). CDR3 protein: CASTHGRTDTQYF. The CDR3 DNA reads TGTGCCAGCACCCACGGACGGACAGATACGCAGTATTTT.

About this clonotype: The conserved phenylalanine or tryptophan is not found at the CDR3 terminus, so this likely reflects a read error. V and J are TRBV7-8 and TRBJ2-6; D remains ambiguous. This CDR3 has 18 amino acids. V lost 4 bases and J lost 1, with 17 bases in between. Germline V gene sequence: CDR1 SGHVS, CDR2 FQNEAQ. The CDR3 region is CASSWVGLNISGANVLTS. CDR3 sequence (DNA): TGTGCCAGCAGCTGGGTAGGGCTCAACATTTCTGGGGCCAACGTCCTGACTTCC.

This clonotype was seen ten or more times. The chain is built from TRBV6-5 and TRBJ1-1, with 8 bases aligning to TRBD1. The CDR3 spans 13 residues. Per germline, CDR1 MNHEY and CDR2 SVGAGI. V gave up 5 bases and J gave up 12 bases; unmatched junction bases: 11. In nucleotides, the CDR3 is TGTGCCAGCAGTCTACCTTCGGACAGGGAAACTTTCTTT. It encodes CASSLPSDRETFF.